This TCR beta chain was retrieved from a study of blood T cell repertoires in COVID-19. Study background: The samples span acute and convalescent COVID-19 from the United States, Italy and Spain.

Self-reported history from a screening survey and questionnaire set each donor's cohort. Per germline, CDR1 MNHEY and CDR2 SVGEGT. This CDR3 has 16 amino acids. V dropped 0 bases and J dropped 9; count of bases not matched to a gene: 10. In the source study's methods: Estimation of nucleated cell counts was performed using reference gene primer amplification. The repertoire was sequenced with immunoSEQ multiplex PCR; TCRdb's copy has only in-frame clones and lacks some. That table supplies the V and J calls and clone size; D and trimming were determined from the DNA. The sample carries 150,000 to 200,000 clones, roughly 87% recorded once.

This receptor was taken from a man aged 50-60 years who had recovered from COVID-19. The sample taken for sequencing was PBMCs or T cells enriched from blood (not recorded which). The chain is built from TRBV6-2 or TRBV6-3 and TRBJ2-1; 8 positions agree with TRBD2. The chain's CDR3 is CASSYSASGRLGEQFF. CDR3 bases: TGTGCCAGCAGTTACTCTGCCAGCGGGAGATTGGGTGAGCAGTTCTTC.